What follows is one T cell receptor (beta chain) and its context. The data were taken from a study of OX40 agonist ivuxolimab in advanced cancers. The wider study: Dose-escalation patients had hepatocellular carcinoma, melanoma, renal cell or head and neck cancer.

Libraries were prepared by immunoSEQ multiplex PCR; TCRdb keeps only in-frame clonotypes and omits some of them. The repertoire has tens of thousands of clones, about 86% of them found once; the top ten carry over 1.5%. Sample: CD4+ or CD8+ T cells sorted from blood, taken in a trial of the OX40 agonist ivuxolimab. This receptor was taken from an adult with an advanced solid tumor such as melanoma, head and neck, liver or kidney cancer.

This chain's CDR3 is CASSEALGATGELFF. CDR3 nucleotides: TGTGCCAGCAGTGAAGCGCTGGGGGCCACCGGGGAGCTGTTTTTT. The chain has TRBV2 and TRBJ2-2; maybe TRBD1 (6 bases). CDR3 length equals 15 residues. V was cut by 0 bases and J by 4 bases, with 9 bases left in between. Per the germline V gene, CDR1 is SNHLY and CDR2 is FYNNEI.